The table lists the clone carrying this T cell receptor beta chain with a few counts. Its antigen is undetermined. This sample is drawn from a study of T-cell reconstitution after alpha-beta-depleted transplantation in children. Study-level points and caveats: One year after transplant, T-cell counts and diversity came mostly from newly produced T cells.

Unique molecular identifiers were incorporated when the TCRbeta library was constructed. TCRdb called the PCR reads again in MiXCR, with one record for every CDR3 protein. This sample has some 300,000 distinct CDR3 sequences; roughly 7.8% occur once, and the top ten carry 8.5% to 9.5%. The CDR3 extends over 13 amino acids. J gave up 2 bases and V 7 bases, and 2 bases lay outside the gene matches. Germline CDR1 is LGHDT and CDR2 is YNNKEL (reference sequence). Source: peripheral blood, taken 360 days after TCRalphabeta/CD19-depleted stem cell transplant. The TCR was taken from a female patient between 2 and 15 years old who had a stem cell transplant for Fanconi anemia, so the T cells may come from the graft donor. The rearrangement links TRBV3-1 to TRBJ2-4, with TRBD1 matching over 7 bases. CDR3 amino acids: CASTGQPKNIQYF. Here the CDR3 DNA reads TGTGCCAGCACGGGACAGCCCAAAAACATTCAGTACTTC. Looking up the rest from reference TRBV3-1 and TRBJ2-4 gives the full variable domain: DTAVSQTPKYLVTQMGNDKSIKCEQNLGHDTMYWYKQDSKKFLKIMFSYNNKELIINETVPNRFSPKSPDKAHLNLHINSLELGDSAVYFCASTGQPKNIQYFGAGTRLSVL.